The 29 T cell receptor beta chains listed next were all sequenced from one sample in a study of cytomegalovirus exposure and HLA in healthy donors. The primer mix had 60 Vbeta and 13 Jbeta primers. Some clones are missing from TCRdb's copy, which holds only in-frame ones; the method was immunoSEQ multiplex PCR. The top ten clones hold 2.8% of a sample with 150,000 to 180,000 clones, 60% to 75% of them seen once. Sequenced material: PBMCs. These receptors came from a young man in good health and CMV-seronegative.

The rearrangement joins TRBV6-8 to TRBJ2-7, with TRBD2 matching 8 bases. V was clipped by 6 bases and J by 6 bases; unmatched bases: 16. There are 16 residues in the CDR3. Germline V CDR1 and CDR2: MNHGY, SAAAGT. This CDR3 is CASRTTRGGVGAEQYF. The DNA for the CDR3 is TGTGCCAGCAGAACCACCCGGGGGGGGGTGGGGGCCGAGCAGTACTTC.

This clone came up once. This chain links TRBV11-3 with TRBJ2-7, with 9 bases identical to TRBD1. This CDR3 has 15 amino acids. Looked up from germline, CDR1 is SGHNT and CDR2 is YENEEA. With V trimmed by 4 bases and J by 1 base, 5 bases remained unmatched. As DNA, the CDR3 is TGTGCCAGCAGCTGGGGGACAGGGCCGTCCTACGAGCAGTACTTC. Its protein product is CASSWGTGPSYEQYF.

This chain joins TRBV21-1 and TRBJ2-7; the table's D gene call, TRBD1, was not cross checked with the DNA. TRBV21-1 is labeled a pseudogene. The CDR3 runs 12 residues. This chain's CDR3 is CASDRPMYEQYF. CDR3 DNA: TGTGCCTCGGACAGGCCAATGTACGAGCAGTACTTC.

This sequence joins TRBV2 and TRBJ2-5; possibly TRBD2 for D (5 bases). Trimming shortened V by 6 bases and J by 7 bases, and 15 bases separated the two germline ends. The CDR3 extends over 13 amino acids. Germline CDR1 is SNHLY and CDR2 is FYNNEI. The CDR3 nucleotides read TGTGCCAGCAGCCCCTCGGAGAGGGTGACCCAGTACTTC. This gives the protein CASSPSERVTQYF.

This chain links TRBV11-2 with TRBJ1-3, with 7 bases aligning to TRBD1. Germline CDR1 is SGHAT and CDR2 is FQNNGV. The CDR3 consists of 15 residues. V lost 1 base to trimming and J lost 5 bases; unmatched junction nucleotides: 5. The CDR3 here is CASSLGQGVRNTIYF. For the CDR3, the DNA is TGTGCCAGCAGCTTAGGACAGGGAGTACGAAACACCATATATTTT. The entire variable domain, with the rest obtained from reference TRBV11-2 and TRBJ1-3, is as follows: EAGVAQSPRYKIIEKRQSVAFWCNPISGHATLYWYQQILGQGPKLLIQFQNNGVVDDSQLPKDRFSAERLKGVDSTLKIQPAKLEDSAVYLCASSLGQGVRNTIYFGEGSWLTVV.

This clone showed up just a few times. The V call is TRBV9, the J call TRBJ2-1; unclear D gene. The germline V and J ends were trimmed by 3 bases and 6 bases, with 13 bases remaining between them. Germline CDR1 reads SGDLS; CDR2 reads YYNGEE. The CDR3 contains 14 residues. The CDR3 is CASSESGEANEQFF. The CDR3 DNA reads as TGTGCCAGCAGCGAATCCGGCGAGGCCAATGAGCAGTTCTTC.

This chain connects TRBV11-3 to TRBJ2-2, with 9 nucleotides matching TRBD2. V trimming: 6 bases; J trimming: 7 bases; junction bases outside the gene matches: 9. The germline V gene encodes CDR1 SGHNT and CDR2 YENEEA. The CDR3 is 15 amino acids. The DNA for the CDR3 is TGTGCCAGCAGGCTTAGCGGGGGTCGGCACGGGGAGCTGTTTTTT. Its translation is CASRLSGGRHGELFF.

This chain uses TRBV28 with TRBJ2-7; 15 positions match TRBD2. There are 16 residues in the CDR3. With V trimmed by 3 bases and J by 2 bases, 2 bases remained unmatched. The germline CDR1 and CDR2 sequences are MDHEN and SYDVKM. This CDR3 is CASSLGLAGGTYEQYV. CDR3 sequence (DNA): TGTGCCAGCAGTTTGGGACTAGCGGGGGGTACCTACGAGCAGTACGTC.

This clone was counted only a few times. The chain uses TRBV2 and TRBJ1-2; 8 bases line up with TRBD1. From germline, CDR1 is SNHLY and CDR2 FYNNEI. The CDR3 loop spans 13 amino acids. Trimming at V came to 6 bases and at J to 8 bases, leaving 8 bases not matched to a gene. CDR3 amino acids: CASRKTGVRGYTF. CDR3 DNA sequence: TGTGCCAGCAGGAAGACAGGGGTTCGCGGCTACACCTTC.

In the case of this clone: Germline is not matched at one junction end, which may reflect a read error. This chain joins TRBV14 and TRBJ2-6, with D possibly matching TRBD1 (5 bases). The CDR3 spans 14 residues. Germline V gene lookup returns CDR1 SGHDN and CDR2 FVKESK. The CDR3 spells CASSYSSGANGLTF. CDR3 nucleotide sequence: TGTGCCAGCAGCTACTCGTCTGGGGCCAACGGCCTGACTTTC. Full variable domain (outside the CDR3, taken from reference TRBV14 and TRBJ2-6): EAGVTQFPSHSVIEKGQTVTLRCDPISGHDNLYWYRRVMGKEIKFLLHFVKESKQDESGMPNNRFLAERTGGTYSTLKVQPAELEDSGVYFCASSYSSGANGLTFGAGSRLTVL.

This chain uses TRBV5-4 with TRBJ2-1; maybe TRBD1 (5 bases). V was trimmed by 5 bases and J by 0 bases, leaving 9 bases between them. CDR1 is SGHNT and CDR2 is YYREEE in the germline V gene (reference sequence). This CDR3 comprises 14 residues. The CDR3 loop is CASSPDSSYNEQFF. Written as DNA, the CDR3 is TGTGCCAGCAGTCCTGACAGCTCCTACAATGAGCAGTTCTTC.

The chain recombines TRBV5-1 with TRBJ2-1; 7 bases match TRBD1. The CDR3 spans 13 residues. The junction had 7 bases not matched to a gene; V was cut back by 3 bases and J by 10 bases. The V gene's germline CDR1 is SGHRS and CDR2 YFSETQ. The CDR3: CASSSGQSKEQFF. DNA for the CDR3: TGCGCCAGCAGCTCGGGACAGAGCAAGGAGCAGTTCTTC.

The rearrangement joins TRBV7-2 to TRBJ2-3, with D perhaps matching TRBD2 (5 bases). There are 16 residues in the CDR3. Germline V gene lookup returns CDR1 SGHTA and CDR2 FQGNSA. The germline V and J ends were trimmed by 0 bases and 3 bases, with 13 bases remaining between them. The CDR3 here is CASSLAPGMGTDTQYF. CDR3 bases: TGTGCCAGCAGCTTAGCCCCGGGAATGGGGACAGATACGCAGTATTTT.

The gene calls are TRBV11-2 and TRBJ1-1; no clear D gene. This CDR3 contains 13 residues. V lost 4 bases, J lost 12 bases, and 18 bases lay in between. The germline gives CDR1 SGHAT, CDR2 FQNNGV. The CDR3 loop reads CASSSRDSKGPFF. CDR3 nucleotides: TGTGCCAGCAGCTCACGGGATTCAAAAGGCCCTTTCTTT.

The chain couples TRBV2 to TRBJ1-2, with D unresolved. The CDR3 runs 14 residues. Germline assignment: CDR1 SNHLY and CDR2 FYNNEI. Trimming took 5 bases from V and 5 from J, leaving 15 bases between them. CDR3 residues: CASSLQPGGYGYTF. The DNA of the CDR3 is TGTGCCAGCAGTCTTCAACCCGGCGGGTATGGCTACACCTTC.

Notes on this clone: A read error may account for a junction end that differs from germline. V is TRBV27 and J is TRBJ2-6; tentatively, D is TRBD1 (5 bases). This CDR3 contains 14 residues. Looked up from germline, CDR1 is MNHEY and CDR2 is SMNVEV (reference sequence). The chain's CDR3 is CASSWGSGANGLTF. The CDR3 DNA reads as TGTGCCAGCAGTTGGGGCTCTGGGGCCAACGGCCTGACTTTC.

CDR3: CASRADSGTYNSPLHF. The CDR3 DNA follows: TGTGCCAGCAGGGCCGATAGCGGCACGTATAATTCACCCCTCCACTTT. The V call is TRBV2, the J call TRBJ1-6; D gene ambiguous. There are 16 residues in the CDR3. Germline V CDR1 and CDR2: SNHLY, FYNNEI. Trimming took 6 bases from V and 4 from J, leaving 16 bases between them.

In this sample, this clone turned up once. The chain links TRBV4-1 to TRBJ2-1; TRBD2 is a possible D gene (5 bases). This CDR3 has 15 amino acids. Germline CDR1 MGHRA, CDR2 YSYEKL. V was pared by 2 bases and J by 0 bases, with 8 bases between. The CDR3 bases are TGCGCCAGCAGCCAATGGAGGACCTCCTACAATGAGCAGTTCTTC. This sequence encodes CASSQWRTSYNEQFF.

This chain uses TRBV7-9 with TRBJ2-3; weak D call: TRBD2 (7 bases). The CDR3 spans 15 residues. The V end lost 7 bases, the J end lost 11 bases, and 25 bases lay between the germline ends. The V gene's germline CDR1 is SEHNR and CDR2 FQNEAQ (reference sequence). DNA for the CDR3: TGTGCCAGCATCGAGGGGGGGGCGGACGAGGGATGGCAGTATTTT. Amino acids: CASIEGGADEGWQYF.

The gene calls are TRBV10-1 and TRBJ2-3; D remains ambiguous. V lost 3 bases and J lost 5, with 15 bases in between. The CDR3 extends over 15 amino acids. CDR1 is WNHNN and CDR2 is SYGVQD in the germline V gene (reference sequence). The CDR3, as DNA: TGCGCCAGCAGTGATACAAGAGGCGCGAGAGATACGCAGTATTTT. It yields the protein CASSDTRGARDTQYF.

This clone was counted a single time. CDR3 in amino acids: CASTRLAGRSTDTQYF. In DNA, the CDR3 is TGTGCCAGCACCCGACTAGCGGGGCGTAGCACAGATACGCAGTATTTT. The chain is built from TRBV28 and TRBJ2-3; 11 bases are a match to TRBD2. The CDR3 spans 16 residues. The trim removed 7 bases at V and 0 bases at J, leaving 6 bases unmatched. CDR1 is MDHEN, CDR2 SYDVKM, per germline. The full variable domain, completed using reference TRBV28 and TRBJ2-3, is DVKVTQSSRYLVKRTGEKVFLECVQDMDHENMFWYRQDPGLGLRLIYFSYDVKMKEKGDIPEGYSVSREKKERFSLILESASTNQTSMYLCASTRLAGRSTDTQYFGPGTRLTVL.

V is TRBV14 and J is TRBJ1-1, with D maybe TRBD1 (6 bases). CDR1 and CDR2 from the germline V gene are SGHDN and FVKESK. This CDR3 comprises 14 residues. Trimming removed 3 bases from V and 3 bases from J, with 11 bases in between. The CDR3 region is CASSHRGPYTEAFF. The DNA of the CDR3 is TGTGCCAGCAGCCACAGGGGCCCTTACACTGAAGCTTTCTTT.

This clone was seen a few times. The CDR3 DNA sequence: TGCGCCAGCAGCTTCCCGGGACAGGGGGCGAGCACTGAAGCTTTCTTT. This gives the protein CASSFPGQGASTEAFF. The V and J genes are TRBV4-1 and TRBJ1-1; 12 positions match TRBD1. This CDR3 has 16 amino acids. CDR1 and CDR2 (germline): MGHRA, YSYEKL. Unmatched junction bases numbered 8, after V lost 5 bases and J lost 4 bases.

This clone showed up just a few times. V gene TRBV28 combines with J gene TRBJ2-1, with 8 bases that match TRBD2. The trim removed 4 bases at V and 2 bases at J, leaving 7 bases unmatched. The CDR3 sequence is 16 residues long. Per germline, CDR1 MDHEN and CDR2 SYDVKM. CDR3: CASSSQIAGTYNEQFF. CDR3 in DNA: TGTGCCAGCAGTTCGCAGATAGCGGGAACCTACAATGAGCAGTTCTTC.

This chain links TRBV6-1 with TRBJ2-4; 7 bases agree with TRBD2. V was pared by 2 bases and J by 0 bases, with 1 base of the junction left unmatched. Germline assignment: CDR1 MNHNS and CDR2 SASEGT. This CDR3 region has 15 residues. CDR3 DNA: TGTGCCAGCAGTGAATGGGAGGGAGCCAAAAACATTCAGTACTTC. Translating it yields CASSEWEGAKNIQYF.

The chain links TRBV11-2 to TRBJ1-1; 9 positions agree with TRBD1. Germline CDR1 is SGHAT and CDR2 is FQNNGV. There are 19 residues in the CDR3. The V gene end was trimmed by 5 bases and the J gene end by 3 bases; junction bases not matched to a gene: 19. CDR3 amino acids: CASSDGTGKLRIWDTEAFF. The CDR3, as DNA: TGTGCCAGCAGCGACGGGACAGGGAAGCTTCGAATTTGGGACACTGAAGCTTTCTTT.

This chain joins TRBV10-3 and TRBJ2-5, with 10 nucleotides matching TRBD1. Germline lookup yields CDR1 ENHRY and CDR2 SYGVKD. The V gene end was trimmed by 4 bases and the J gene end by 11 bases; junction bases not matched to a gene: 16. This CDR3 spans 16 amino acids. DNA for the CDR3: TGTGCCATCAGTGGGCCGACAGGGGGCGCAGTGGGGGAGCAGTACTTC. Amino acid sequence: CAISGPTGGAVGEQYF.

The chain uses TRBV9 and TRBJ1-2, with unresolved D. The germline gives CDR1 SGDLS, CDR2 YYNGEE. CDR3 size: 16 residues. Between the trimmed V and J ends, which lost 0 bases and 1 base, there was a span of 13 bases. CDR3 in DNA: TGTGCCAGCAGCGTAGGAGTCGGTGGGCTTAACTATGGCTACACCTTC. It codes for CASSVGVGGLNYGYTF.

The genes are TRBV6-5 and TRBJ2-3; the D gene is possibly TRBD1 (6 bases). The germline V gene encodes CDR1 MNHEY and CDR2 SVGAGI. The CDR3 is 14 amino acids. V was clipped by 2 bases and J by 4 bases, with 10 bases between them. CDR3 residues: CASSYTRGADTQYF. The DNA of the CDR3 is TGTGCCAGCAGTTACACCAGGGGCGCAGATACGCAGTATTTT.